This T cell receptor (beta chain) was identified in a study of T-cell memory formation after mild COVID-19. Study-wide results and caveats: Contracting CD4+ clones were located mainly in CM and EM, and CD8+ clones in EMRA.

The CDR3 runs 14 residues. Per germline, CDR1 LGHNA and CDR2 YSLEER. V lost 3 bases to trimming and J lost 6 bases, with 14 bases between them. This clonotype was observed a handful of times. Antigen specificity is unknown. MiXCR was run by TCRdb on the 5' RACE reads, yielding one entry per CDR3 protein. In the table there are a few hundred thousand distinct CDR3 sequences, roughly 17% of which are singletons. V gene TRBV4-3 combines with J gene TRBJ2-5; D assignment may be TRBD1 or TRBD2 (5 bases each). Input material: PBMCs or a T cell subset sorted from them (not recorded which). The TCR sequence derives from a man in his late teens or twenties who had mild COVID-19 (a few samples of this study predate the infection). Cell type and time point are not known. The CDR3, as DNA: TGCGCCAGCAGCCACCGGGACGTTCGTAAGACCCAGTACTTC. It translates to CASSHRDVRKTQYF.